A selection of T cell receptor beta chains follows, all from one sample in a study of blood T cell repertoires in COVID-19. Repertoires were generated with immunoSEQ multiplex PCR, while TCRdb's copy carries only in-frame clones and drops some. The data show under 250,000 clones, 75% to 90% seen once. The sample comprised PBMCs or T cells enriched from blood (not recorded which). The receptors shown here come from a woman between 18 and 29 years old in a cohort exposed to, infected with or recovered from COVID-19 (not recorded which). The CDR3 runs from the conserved cysteine through the conserved F or W. Each record gives: J gene, clone size, V gene, CDR3 protein. The size entry is marked missing in some rows and otherwise reads once, few, many or a size class.

>TRBJ2-3|once|TRBV5-8
CASSPGLAGGTDTQYF
>TRBJ1-1|-|TRBV5-4
CASSPGYTEAFF
>TRBJ1-2|-|TRBV6-6
CASTPSTGRIFGYTF
>TRBJ2-7|-|TRBV14
CASSRGRYEQYF
>TRBJ2-1|-|TRBV9
CASGGRRLNEQFF
>TRBJ2-7|-|TRBV6-5
CASSSHGTGTYEQYF
>TRBJ1-1|-|TRBV29-1
CSVDGQVNTEAFF
>TRBJ1-3|-|TRBV13
CASSARQPANTIYF
>TRBJ2-1|-|TRBV7-2
CASSLVVKRRVANEQFF
>TRBJ2-5|-|TRBV10-3
CDSGTRQETQYF
>TRBJ2-2|-|TRBV4-1
CASSQEGTAPGELFF
>TRBJ2-1|few|TRBV5-1
CASSLSPRTGGNNEQFF
>TRBJ1-4|-|TRBV11-1
CASSSQSGEKLFF
>TRBJ2-1|-|TRBV11-1
CASSPTSGGWEQFF
>TRBJ1-1|-|TRBV10-1
CASSPWTGGAFTEAFF
>TRBJ1-2|-|TRBV5-1
CASSLTPETGYHYGYTF
>TRBJ2-1|few|TRBV7-7
CASSSSPSSYNEQFF